This T cell receptor beta chain was captured by sequencing in a study of blood T cell repertoires in COVID-19. Whole-study context: The United States, Italy and Spain were the sources of the acute and convalescent COVID-19 samples.

TCRdb's copy holds only in-frame clones and misses some; the assay was immunoSEQ multiplex PCR. The table records 100,000 to 150,000 clones, 80% of them present only once. The CDR3 covers 15 residues. The germline V and J ends were trimmed by 10 bases and 2 bases, with 20 bases remaining between them. The germline V gene has CDR1 LNHDA and CDR2 SQIVND (reference sequence). This clonotype was sampled from a man between 65 and 85 years old with acute or convalescent COVID-19. The chain uses TRBV19 and TRBJ1-2; D possibly corresponds to TRBD1 (5 bases). What was sequenced was peripheral blood. For the CDR3, the DNA is TGTGCCACCCTCCCCGACTGGGGCCGGAACTATGGCTACACCTTC. Protein sequence: CATLPDWGRNYGYTF.